What follows are 32 T cell receptor beta chains derived from one specimen sequenced in a study of CD8 T cells in ankylosing spondylitis. Via MiXCR, TCRdb re-called the 5' RACE reads, giving one row per CDR3 protein. Of about 90,000 distinct CDR3 sequences detected, more than 25% appear once; the ten largest clones hold roughly three fifths. Sequencing was carried out using blood, either unsorted or a sorted T cell fraction (not recorded which). Every receptor here comes from a male donor with ankylosing spondylitis or in good health (not recorded which).

This clonotype was counted at least ten times. The chain employs TRBV7-2 and TRBJ2-1; D may be TRBD2 (6 bases). Trimming stripped 4 bases from V and 6 bases from J, with 16 bases between. Germline V gene data show CDR1 as SGHTA and CDR2 as FQGNSA. The CDR3 contains 15 residues. Here the CDR3 DNA reads TGTGCCAGCAGCTCAGGGACTCCTTGGGCCAATGAGCAGTTCTTC. Residues: CASSSGTPWANEQFF. Full variable domain (missing parts from reference TRBV7-2 and TRBJ2-1): GAGVSQSPSNKVTEKGKDVELRCDPISGHTALYWYRQSLGQGLEFLIYFQGNSAPDKSGLPSDRFSAERTGGSVSTLTIQRTQQEDSAVYLCASSSGTPWANEQFFGPGTRLTVL.

This CDR3 is CASSLDRGLAETQYF. CDR3 bases: TGTGCCAGCAGCTTAGACAGGGGGCTTGCGGAGACCCAGTACTTC. This sequence joins TRBV11-2 and TRBJ2-5; 8 nucleotides align to TRBD1. CDR3 length: 15 residues. Trimming took 0 bases from V and 5 from J; bases not matched to a gene: 5. In germline, CDR1 is SGHAT, CDR2 FQNNGV.

This clonotype was seen more than once but under ten times. The chain links TRBV20-1 to TRBJ2-7, with D perhaps matching TRBD1 (6 bases). Germline V CDR1 and CDR2: DFQATT, SNEGSKA (reference sequence). CDR3 length: 13 residues. The ends were cut back, 3 bases at V and 5 bases at J, with 14 bases in the middle. CDR3 bases: TGCAGTGCTAGTCTGGGGGCGGTCGACGAGCAGTACTTC. Protein sequence: CSASLGAVDEQYF.

This clonotype was found a few times. This chain links TRBV4-1 with TRBJ1-5; D unresolved. Germline CDR1 is MGHRA and CDR2 is YSYEKL. The CDR3 has 16 amino acids. Trimming left V 4 bases short and J 7 bases short, with 20 bases between. The CDR3 loop reads CASSPQRGPGDQPQHF. DNA of the CDR3: TGCGCCAGCAGCCCACAAAGAGGTCCGGGAGACCAGCCCCAGCATTTT.

This clonotype has just one count. The chain uses TRBV20-1 and TRBJ2-1; 11 nucleotides line up with TRBD2. There are 15 residues in the CDR3. CDR1 is DFQATT, CDR2 SNEGSKA, per germline (reference sequence). J gave up 3 bases and V 5 bases, and 6 bases lay outside the gene matches. The CDR3 here is CSADLGTSGYNEQFF. The CDR3 DNA is TGCAGTGCTGATCTCGGGACTAGCGGCTACAATGAGCAGTTCTTC.

This clonotype was seen only a few times. The DNA for the CDR3 is TGTGCCAGCAGTCCCTTAAGGTGGAAGGGCTACACCTTC. This encodes CASSPLRWKGYTF. This chain links TRBV27 with TRBJ1-2; unclear D gene. CDR3 length: 13 residues. Germline V lookup: CDR1 MNHEY, CDR2 SMNVEV (reference sequence). The V gene lost 5 bases and the J gene lost 8 bases, with 15 bases spanning the gap.

The chain couples TRBV6-5 to TRBJ2-5, with 8 bases aligning to TRBD2. The V gene end was trimmed by 0 bases and the J gene end by 5 bases; junction bases not matched to a gene: 8. CDR3 length equals 16 residues. CDR1 and CDR2 from the germline V gene are MNHEY and SVGAGI. The CDR3: CASSYSTQREWETQYF. DNA for the CDR3: TGTGCCAGCAGTTACTCAACCCAGCGGGAGTGGGAGACCCAGTACTTC.

This clonotype has only a few counts. The chain joins TRBV5-1 to TRBJ2-5, with D unresolved. This CDR3 has 15 residues. With 4 bases removed from V and 4 bases from J, the gap between germline ends came to 17 bases. Germline loops: CDR1 SGHRS, CDR2 YFSETQ. The CDR3 spells CASSILGSTGETQYF. DNA of the CDR3: TGCGCCAGCAGCATCCTCGGGTCTACTGGAGAGACCCAGTACTTC.

This clonotype was observed a handful of times. The chain links TRBV7-9 to TRBJ1-5; D not resolved. CDR1 and CDR2 (germline): SEHNR, FQNEAQ (reference sequence). The CDR3 has 13 amino acids. V was cut by 3 bases and J by 3 bases, with 6 bases left in between. CDR3 nucleotide sequence: TGTGCCAGCAGCTTCGGGATCAATCAGCCCCAGCATTTT. Translating it yields CASSFGINQPQHF.

This sequence joins TRBV4-2 and TRBJ2-2; D unclear. CDR3 length equals 18 residues. V was pared by 0 bases and J by 2 bases, with 16 bases between. Germline V CDR1 and CDR2: LGHNA, YNFKEQ. CDR3 amino acids: CASSQETLGSSNTGELFF. The CDR3 DNA sequence: TGTGCCAGCAGCCAAGAAACCCTTGGCTCCTCAAACACCGGGGAGCTGTTTTTT.

V usage is TRBV5-1 and J usage is TRBJ1-1; 11 nucleotides agree with TRBD1. The CDR3 covers 15 residues. The germline gives CDR1 SGHRS, CDR2 YFSETQ. J gave up 3 bases and V 3 bases, and 4 bases lay outside the gene matches. The CDR3 DNA follows: TGCGCCAGCAGCTATGGACAGGGGGCCTACACTGAAGCTTTCTTT. This gives the protein CASSYGQGAYTEAFF.

The V call is TRBV2, the J call TRBJ1-5, with D perhaps TRBD1 (5 bases). V shed 6 bases and J shed 7 bases, with 16 bases lying between them. Germline CDR1 is SNHLY and CDR2 is FYNNEI. This CDR3 region has 14 residues. The CDR3 loop is CASRGIRGGQPQHF. Here the CDR3 DNA reads TGTGCCAGCAGGGGAATTCGGGGCGGCCAGCCCCAGCATTTT.

The chain employs TRBV5-1 and TRBJ1-1; 9 bases match TRBD1. V lost 9 bases to trimming and J lost 2 bases; unmatched junction nucleotides: 5. The germline V gene has CDR1 SGHRS and CDR2 YFSETQ. The CDR3 is 13 amino acids. Here the CDR3 reads CATKGQGNTEAFF. CDR3 DNA sequence: TGCGCCACGAAGGGACAGGGAAACACTGAAGCTTTCTTT.

This clonotype was counted between two and nine times. The J gene is TRBJ2-3, the V gene TRBV5-1; weak D call: TRBD2 (6 bases). Germline-derived CDR1 and CDR2 are SGHRS and YFSETQ. This CDR3 spans 14 amino acids. Trimming removed 5 bases from V and 0 bases from J, with 10 bases in between. CDR3 loop: CASRRDSSTDTQYF. The CDR3 DNA reads TGCGCCAGCAGACGGGACTCGAGCACAGATACGCAGTATTTT.

The chain carries TRBV9 and TRBJ2-5; D is unclear. The CDR3 consists of 14 residues. Trimming left V 0 bases short and J 2 bases short, with 8 bases between. Germline CDR1 reads SGDLS; CDR2 reads YYNGEE. This CDR3 is CASSVGTIQETQYF. The CDR3 DNA is TGTGCCAGCAGCGTAGGAACGATTCAAGAGACCCAGTACTTC. The full variable domain, with the rest looked up from reference TRBV9 and TRBJ2-5, is DSGVTQTPKHLITATGQRVTLRCSPRSGDLSVYWYQQSLDQGLQFLIQYYNGEERAKGNILERFSAQQFPDLHSELNLSSLELGDSALYFCASSVGTIQETQYFGPGTRLLVL.

This clonotype was counted a few times. The chain uses TRBV5-1 and TRBJ1-2; D is perhaps TRBD1 (6 bases). Germline values: CDR1 SGHRS, CDR2 YFSETQ. With 4 bases removed from V and 1 base from J, the gap between germline ends came to 11 bases. The CDR3 contains 14 residues. CDR3 DNA sequence: TGCGCCAGCAGCCCAGGGGTTTTTAACTATGGCTACACCTTC. Amino acid sequence: CASSPGVFNYGYTF.

This clonotype was seen a few times. This chain uses TRBV5-1 with TRBJ2-2, with D possibly being TRBD1 (5 bases). The V gene's germline CDR1 is SGHRS and CDR2 YFSETQ. The V and J ends lost 7 bases and 2 bases respectively, with 9 bases between them. This CDR3 region has 13 residues. CDR3 in DNA: TGCGCCAGCCCGACAGACAACACCGGGGAGCTGTTTTTT. Translation: CASPTDNTGELFF. The variable domain in full, completed from reference TRBV5-1 and TRBJ2-2, reads KAGVTQTPRYLIKTRGQQVTLSCSPISGHRSVSWYQQTPGQGLQFLFEYFSETQRNKGNFPGRFSGRQFSNSRSEMNVSTLELGDSALYLCASPTDNTGELFFGEGSRLTVL.

The chain employs TRBV20-1 and TRBJ2-3; D is ambiguous. In germline, CDR1 is DFQATT, CDR2 SNEGSKA (reference sequence). The CDR3 consists of 14 residues. V was trimmed by 2 bases and J by 2 bases, leaving 11 bases between them. For the CDR3, the DNA is TGCAGTGCTAGACCTCCCCCGTACACAGATACGCAGTATTTT. It yields the protein CSARPPPYTDTQYF.

This clonotype has more than one count but fewer than ten. V usage is TRBV7-9 and J usage is TRBJ2-3; D remains unclear. CDR1 is SEHNR and CDR2 is FQNEAQ in the germline V gene (reference sequence). There are 14 residues in the CDR3. V was trimmed by 1 base and J by 2 bases, leaving 7 bases between them. CDR3 bases: TGTGCCAGCAGCTTAGTAGAATACACAGATACGCAGTATTTT. This codes for CASSLVEYTDTQYF.

The V call is TRBV27, the J call TRBJ2-2; D gene unclear. This CDR3 spans 15 amino acids. Trimming stripped 6 bases from V and 5 bases from J, with 16 bases between. From germline, CDR1 is MNHEY and CDR2 SMNVEV (reference sequence). The CDR3, as DNA: TGTGCCAGCAGCCCAACGGACGAAGGAACCGGGGAGCTGTTTTTT. Amino acids: CASSPTDEGTGELFF.

The chain has TRBV20-1 and TRBJ2-2; no clear D gene. CDR1 is DFQATT, CDR2 SNEGSKA, per germline (reference sequence). Trimming removed 0 bases at V and 6 bases at J, with 11 bases between. CDR3 length: 14 amino acids. CDR3 region: CSARDVRRPGELFF. For the CDR3, the DNA is TGCAGTGCTAGAGATGTGAGACGACCCGGGGAGCTGTTTTTT.

CDR3 protein: CASSVAYYTEAFF. In nucleotides, the CDR3 is TGTGCCAGCAGCGTAGCTTATTACACTGAAGCTTTCTTT. V usage is TRBV9 and J usage is TRBJ1-1; no definite D call. The V end lost 0 bases, the J end lost 3 bases, and 6 bases lay between the germline ends. This CDR3 comprises 13 residues. Germline CDR1 SGDLS, CDR2 YYNGEE.

This clonotype was observed a few times. The chain combines TRBV18 with TRBJ1-5, with a weak D call TRBD1 (5 bases). Germline CDR1 KGHSH, CDR2 LQKENI. This CDR3 spans 16 amino acids. The ends were cut back, 3 bases at V and 2 bases at J, with 14 bases in the middle. The CDR3 nucleotides read TGTGCCAGCTCACCGAGCGGTGGGGGACGCAATCAGCCCCAGCATTTT. Its translation is CASSPSGGGRNQPQHF.

V gene TRBV12-3 or TRBV12-4 combines with J gene TRBJ1-5; 7 nucleotides agree with TRBD1. The CDR3 totals 15 residues. The V gene end was trimmed by 8 bases and the J gene end by 2 bases; junction bases not matched to a gene: 9. CDR3 amino acids: CASGVTGIGNQPQHF. CDR3 DNA sequence: TGTGCCAGCGGAGTGACAGGGATTGGCAATCAGCCCCAGCATTTT.

J is TRBJ2-5 and V is TRBV5-6; D gene unclear. CDR1 and CDR2 from the germline V gene are SGHDT and YYEEEE. The V gene lost 1 base and the J gene lost 0 bases, with 10 bases spanning the gap. CDR3 length: 15 amino acids. Here the CDR3 DNA reads TGTGCCAGCAGCTTGCGGGCAGAATACCAAGAGACCCAGTACTTC. Amino acids: CASSLRAEYQETQYF.

Only a few counts were recorded for this clonotype. V gene TRBV12-3 or TRBV12-4 combines with J gene TRBJ1-1; weak D call: TRBD1 (5 bases). CDR3 size: 14 residues. The ends were cut back, 4 bases at V and 1 base at J, with 10 bases in the middle. The DNA of the CDR3 is TGTGCCAGCAGTTGGGGGGGAGGGAACACTGAAGCTTTCTTT. Amino acid sequence: CASSWGGGNTEAFF.

This clonotype appeared a few times. V usage is TRBV5-1 and J usage is TRBJ2-3; 7 positions match TRBD2. CDR1 is SGHRS, CDR2 YFSETQ, per germline. There are 14 residues in the CDR3. Trimming cost V 4 bases and J 6 bases; bases outside gene matches: 8. CDR3 DNA sequence: TGCGCCAGCAGCCCGCGACTAGCTTTCGATACGCAGTATTTT. It encodes CASSPRLAFDTQYF.

This sequence joins TRBV24-1 and TRBJ1-2, with TRBD1 as a possible D gene (5 bases). V dropped 3 bases and J dropped 4 bases, with 20 bases sitting between them. The CDR3 is 17 amino acids. The germline gives CDR1 KGHDR, CDR2 SFDVKD. The CDR3 loop reads CATSDRSGFGECYGYTF. DNA of the CDR3: TGTGCCACCAGTGATCGCTCAGGGTTTGGGGAGTGCTATGGCTACACCTTC.

As for this clonotype: A much larger clonotype is one base distant, so this may be a read error. The chain couples TRBV5-1 to TRBJ2-3; TRBD2 matches at 14 bases. This CDR3 is built from 17 residues. With V trimmed by 5 bases and J by 4 bases, 9 bases remained unmatched. The germline gives CDR1 SGHRS, CDR2 YFSETQ. CDR3 in DNA: TGCGCCAGCAGATCCGGACTAGCGGGAGGTAGCCCAGATACGCAGTATTTT. Amino acids: CASRSGLAGGSPDTQYF. Full variable domain (outside the CDR3, taken from reference TRBV5-1 and TRBJ2-3): KAGVTQTPRYLIKTRGQQVTLSCSPISGHRSVSWYQQTPGQGLQFLFEYFSETQRNKGNFPGRFSGRQFSNSRSEMNVSTLELGDSALYLCASRSGLAGGSPDTQYFGPGTRLTVL.

This clonotype was seen more than once but under ten times. The chain couples TRBV5-1 to TRBJ2-1; no clear D gene. The CDR3 extends over 13 amino acids. V dropped 4 bases and J dropped 4 bases, with 9 bases sitting between them. Germline CDR1 reads SGHRS; CDR2 reads YFSETQ. The chain's CDR3 is CASSQRAYNEQFF. In nucleotides, the CDR3 is TGCGCCAGCAGCCAACGGGCTTACAATGAGCAGTTCTTC.

This clonotype was recorded at least ten times. Germline and junction disagree at one end, which may indicate a read error. The chain carries TRBV5-1 and TRBJ2-7; no definite D call. The germline CDR1 and CDR2 sequences are SGHRS and YFSETQ. This CDR3 is built from 12 residues. In DNA, the CDR3 is TGTGCCAGCAGTTTAGGGCGCTACGAGCAGTACTTC. Its protein is CASSLGRYEQYF.

The chain joins TRBV20-1 to TRBJ1-1; 11 bases are shared with TRBD1. The V gene's germline CDR1 is DFQATT and CDR2 SNEGSKA (reference sequence). V shed 7 bases, J shed 4 bases, and the junction held 2 bases outside the gene matches. The CDR3 is 12 residues long. CDR3 sequence reads: CSVGQGATEAFF. The CDR3 nucleotides read TGCAGTGTCGGACAGGGGGCCACTGAAGCTTTCTTT.